This note documents a single T cell receptor beta chain sequence. This entry is derived from a study of shared T cell receptors in the human thymus. V lost 4 bases and J lost 7, with 8 bases in between. Germline V gene data show CDR1 as DFQATT and CDR2 as SNEGSKA (reference sequence). The CDR3 consists of 11 residues. Assay used: immunoSEQ multiplex PCR; TCRdb lists only in-frame clones, some missing. The table records around 730,000 clones, approximately 83% of them present only once. These records were also assigned to another study, of human thymus T cells. That paper states: Corrective surgery for congenital heart defects was being performed on the healthy Finnish infants who were the donors. Corrective cardiac surgery supplied the resected thymus tissue. It looked as if thymic and blood repertoires used V and J genes in a biased way. Related studies noted strongly shared thymic repertoires across unrelated people.

The clonotype originates from a girl under three years old with a congenital heart defect. The specimen sequenced was thymocytes. The chain combines TRBV20-1 with TRBJ1-5, with D hard to call. Written as DNA, the CDR3 is TGCAGTGCTACCGCGGGGCAGCCCCAGCATTTT. It translates to CSATAGQPQHF.